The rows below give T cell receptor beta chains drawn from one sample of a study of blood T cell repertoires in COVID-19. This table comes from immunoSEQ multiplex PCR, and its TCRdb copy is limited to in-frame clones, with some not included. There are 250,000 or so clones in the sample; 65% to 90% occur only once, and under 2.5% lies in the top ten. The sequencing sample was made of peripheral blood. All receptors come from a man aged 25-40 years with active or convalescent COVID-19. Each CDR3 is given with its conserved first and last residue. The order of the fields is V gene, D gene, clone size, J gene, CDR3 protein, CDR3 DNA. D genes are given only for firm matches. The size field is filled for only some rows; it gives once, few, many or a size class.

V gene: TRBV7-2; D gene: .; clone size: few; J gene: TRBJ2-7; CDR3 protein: CASSLGASYEQYF; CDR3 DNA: TGTGCCAGCAGCTTAGGGGCCTCCTACGAGCAGTACTTC
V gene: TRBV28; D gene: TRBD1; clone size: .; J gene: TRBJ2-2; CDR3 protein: CASSFGGTGGVGELFF; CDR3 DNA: TGTGCCAGCAGTTTTGGCGGGACAGGGGGTGTCGGGGAGCTGTTTTTT
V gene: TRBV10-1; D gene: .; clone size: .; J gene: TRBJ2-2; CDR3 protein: CASILPQGLGELFF; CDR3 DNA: TGCGCCAGCATCCTCCCCCAGGGCCTGGGGGAGCTGTTTTTT
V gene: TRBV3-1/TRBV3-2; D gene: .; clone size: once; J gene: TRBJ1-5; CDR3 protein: CASSQVAGEPQHF; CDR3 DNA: TGTGCCAGCAGCCAGGTCGCCGGGGAGCCCCAGCATTTT
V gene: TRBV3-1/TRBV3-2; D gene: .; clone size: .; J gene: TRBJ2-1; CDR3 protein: CASSRDIKQFF; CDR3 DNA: TGTGCCAGCAGCCGGGACATTAAGCAGTTCTTC
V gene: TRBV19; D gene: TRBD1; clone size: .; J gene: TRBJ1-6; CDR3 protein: CASSIPGQGNSPLHF; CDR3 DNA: TGTGCCAGTAGCATCCCGGGACAGGGAAATTCACCCCTCCACTTT
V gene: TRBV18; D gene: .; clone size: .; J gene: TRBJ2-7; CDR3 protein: CASSPTIRYYEQYF; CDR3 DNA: TGTGCCAGCTCACCCACTATTCGGTATTACGAGCAGTACTTC
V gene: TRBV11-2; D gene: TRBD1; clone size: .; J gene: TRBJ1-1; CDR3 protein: CASSLAGGNTEAFF; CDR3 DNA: TGTGCCAGCAGCTTAGCAGGGGGAAACACTGAAGCTTTCTTT
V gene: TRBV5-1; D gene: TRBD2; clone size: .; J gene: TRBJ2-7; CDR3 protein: CASSLPPTSGGYEQYF; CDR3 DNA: TGCGCCAGCAGCTTGCCCCCTACTAGCGGGGGCTACGAGCAGTACTTC
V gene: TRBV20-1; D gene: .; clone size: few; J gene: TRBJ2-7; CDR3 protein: CSARFGEDIF; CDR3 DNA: TGCAGTGCTAGGTTCGGGGAGGATATTTTC
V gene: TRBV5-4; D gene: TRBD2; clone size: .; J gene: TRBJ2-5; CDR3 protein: CASSLGLAGLLSETQYF; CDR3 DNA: TGTGCCAGCAGCTTGGGACTAGCGGGCCTACTCTCGGAGACCCAGTACTTC
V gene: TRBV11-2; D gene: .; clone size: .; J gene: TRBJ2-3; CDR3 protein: CASSFVATDADTQYF; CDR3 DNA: TGTGCCAGCAGCTTTGTAGCGACGGATGCAGATACGCAGTATTTT
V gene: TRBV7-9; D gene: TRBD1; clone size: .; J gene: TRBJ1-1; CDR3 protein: CASSAWTGGDTEAFF; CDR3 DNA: TGTGCCAGCAGCGCCTGGACAGGGGGGGACACTGAAGCTTTCTTT
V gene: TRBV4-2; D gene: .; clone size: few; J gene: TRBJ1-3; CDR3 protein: CASSQELRAGNTIYF; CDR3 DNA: TGTGCCAGCAGCCAAGAGTTGAGGGCTGGAAACACCATATATTTT
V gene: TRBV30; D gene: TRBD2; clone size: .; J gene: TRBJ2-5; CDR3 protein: CAWSRGLAGGQETQYF; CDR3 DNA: TGTGCCTGGAGTCGAGGACTAGCGGGGGGCCAAGAGACCCAGTACTTC
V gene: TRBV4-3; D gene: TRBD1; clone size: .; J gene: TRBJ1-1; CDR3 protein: CASSPGGQGYTEAFF; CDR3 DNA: TGCGCCAGCAGCCCGGGCGGACAGGGATACACTGAAGCTTTCTTT
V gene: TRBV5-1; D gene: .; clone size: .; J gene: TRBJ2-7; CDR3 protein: CASSLGQGSYEQYF; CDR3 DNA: TGCGCCAGCAGCTTGGGTCAGGGTTCGTACGAGCAGTACTTC
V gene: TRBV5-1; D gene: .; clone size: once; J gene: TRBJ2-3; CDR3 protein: CASSLGRLFPDTQYF; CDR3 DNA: TGCGCCAGCAGCTTGGGGAGACTATTCCCAGATACGCAGTATTTT
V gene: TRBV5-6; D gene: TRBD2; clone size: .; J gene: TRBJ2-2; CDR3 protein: CASSLYSGGGAGRELFF; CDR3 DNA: TGTGCCAGCAGCTTGTATTCGGGCGGGGGGGCCGGCCGGGAGCTGTTTTTT
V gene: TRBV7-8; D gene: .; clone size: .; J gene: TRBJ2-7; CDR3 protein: CASSLSDLGEQYF; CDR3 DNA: TGTGCCAGCAGCTTATCTGACTTGGGCGAGCAGTACTTC
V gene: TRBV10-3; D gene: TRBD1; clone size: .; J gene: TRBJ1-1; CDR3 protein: CAISEGTGVGERAFF; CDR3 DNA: TGTGCCATCAGTGAGGGAACAGGGGTTGGTGAAAGAGCTTTCTTT
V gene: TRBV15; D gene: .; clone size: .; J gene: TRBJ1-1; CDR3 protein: CATGPLNTEAFF; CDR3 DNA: TGTGCCACCGGGCCCCTGAACACTGAAGCTTTCTTT
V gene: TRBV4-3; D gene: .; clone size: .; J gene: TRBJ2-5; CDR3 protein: CASSQDFPTLGAQETQYF; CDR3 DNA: TGCGCCAGCAGCCAAGATTTCCCCACTTTAGGGGCACAAGAGACCCAGTACTTC
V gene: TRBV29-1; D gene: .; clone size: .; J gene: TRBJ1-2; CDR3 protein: CSVLGGVDGYTF; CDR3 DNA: TGCAGCGTTTTAGGGGGGGTAGATGGCTACACCTTC
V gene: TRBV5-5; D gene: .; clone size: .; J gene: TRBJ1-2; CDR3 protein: CASSLADRDYGYTF; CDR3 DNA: TGTGCCAGCAGCTTGGCCGACAGAGACTATGGCTACACCTTC
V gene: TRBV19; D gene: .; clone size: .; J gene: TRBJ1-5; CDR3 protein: CASSADGNHNQPQHF; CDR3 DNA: TGTGCCAGTAGTGCAGACGGGAACCACAATCAGCCCCAGCATTTT
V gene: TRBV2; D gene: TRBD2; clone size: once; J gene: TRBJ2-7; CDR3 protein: CASGGTSGSSYEQYF; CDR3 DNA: TGTGCCAGTGGCGGGACTAGCGGGAGCTCCTACGAGCAGTACTTC
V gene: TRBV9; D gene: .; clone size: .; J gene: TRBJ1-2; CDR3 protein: CASSVGPVDDFNYGYTF; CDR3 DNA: TGTGCCAGCAGCGTAGGACCGGTTGACGACTTTAACTATGGCTACACCTTC
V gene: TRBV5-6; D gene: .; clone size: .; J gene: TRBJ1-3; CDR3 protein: CASSFYSTGSGNTIYF; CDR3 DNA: TGTGCCAGCAGCTTTTACTCGACAGGCTCTGGAAACACCATATATTTT
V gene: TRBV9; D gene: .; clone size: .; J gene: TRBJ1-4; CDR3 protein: CASRAAGDEKLFF; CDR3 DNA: TGTGCCAGCCGGGCGGCAGGGGATGAAAAACTGTTTTTT
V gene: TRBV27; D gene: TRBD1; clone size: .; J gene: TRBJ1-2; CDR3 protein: CASSETGTRYTF; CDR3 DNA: TGTGCCAGCAGTGAGACAGGGACACGCTACACCTTC
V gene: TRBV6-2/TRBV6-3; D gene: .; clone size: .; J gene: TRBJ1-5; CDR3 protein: CASSDGTFNQPQHF; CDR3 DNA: TGTGCCAGCAGCGACGGGACATTCAATCAGCCCCAGCATTTT
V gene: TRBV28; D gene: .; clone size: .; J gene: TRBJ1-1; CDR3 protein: CASSLVGSGTEAFF; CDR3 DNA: TGTGCCAGCAGTTTAGTAGGGTCAGGGACTGAAGCTTTCTTT
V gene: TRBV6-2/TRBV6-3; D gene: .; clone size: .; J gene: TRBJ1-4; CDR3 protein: CASSSPRETNEKLFF; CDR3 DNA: TGTGCCAGCAGTTCCCCAAGAGAAACTAATGAAAAACTGTTTTTT
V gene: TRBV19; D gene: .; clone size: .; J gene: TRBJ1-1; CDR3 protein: CASSIGGGNTEAFF; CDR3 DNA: TGTGCCAGTAGTATAGGTGGAGGGAACACTGAAGCTTTCTTT
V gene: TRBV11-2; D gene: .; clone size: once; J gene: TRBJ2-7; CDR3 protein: CASSPDGRGSYEQYF; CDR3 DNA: TGTGCCAGCAGCCCCGACGGCAGGGGCTCCTACGAGCAGTACTTC
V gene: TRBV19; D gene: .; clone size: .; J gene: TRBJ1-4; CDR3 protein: CASSTAAGRIEKLFF; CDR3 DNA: TGTGCCAGTAGTACTGCGGCGGGTCGAATTGAAAAACTGTTTTTT
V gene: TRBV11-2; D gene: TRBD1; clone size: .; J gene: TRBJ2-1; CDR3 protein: CASRPTGTGNGEQFF; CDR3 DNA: TGTGCCAGCAGGCCTACCGGGACAGGGAATGGTGAGCAGTTCTTC
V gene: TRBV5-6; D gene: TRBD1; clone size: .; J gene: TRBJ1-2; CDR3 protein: CASSLAGTGGNYGYTF; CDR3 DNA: TGTGCCAGCAGCTTAGCCGGGACAGGGGGGAACTATGGCTACACCTTC
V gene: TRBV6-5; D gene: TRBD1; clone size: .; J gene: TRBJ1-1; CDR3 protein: CASSSYPGQENTEAFF; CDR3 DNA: TGTGCCAGCAGTTCCTATCCGGGACAGGAGAACACTGAAGCTTTCTTT
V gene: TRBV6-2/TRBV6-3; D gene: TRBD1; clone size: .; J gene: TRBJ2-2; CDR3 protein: CASSYPGQGWPGELFF; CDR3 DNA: TGTGCCAGCAGTTATCCGGGACAGGGGTGGCCCGGGGAGCTGTTTTTT
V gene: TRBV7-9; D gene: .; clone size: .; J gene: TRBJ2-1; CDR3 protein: CASSHLRGDNEQFF; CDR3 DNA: TGTGCCAGCAGCCACCTCCGAGGTGACAATGAGCAGTTCTTC
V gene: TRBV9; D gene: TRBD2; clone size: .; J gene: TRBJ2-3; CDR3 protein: CASNSGGSTSTDTQYF; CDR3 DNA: TGTGCCAGCAATAGCGGGGGATCGACTAGCACAGATACGCAGTATTTT
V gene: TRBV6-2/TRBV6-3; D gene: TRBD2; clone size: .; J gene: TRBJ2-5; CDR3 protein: CASSNSNFGTSSAQYF; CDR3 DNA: TGTGCCAGCAGCAACTCAAACTTCGGGACTAGCTCCGCCCAGTACTTC
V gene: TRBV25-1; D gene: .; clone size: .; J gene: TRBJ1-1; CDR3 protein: CASSEISSGNTEAFF; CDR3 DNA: TGTGCCAGCAGTGAAATCTCTTCGGGGAACACTGAAGCTTTCTTT
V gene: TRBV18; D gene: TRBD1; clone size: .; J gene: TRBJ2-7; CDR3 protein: CASSPGTDTYEQYF; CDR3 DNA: TGTGCCAGCTCGCCTGGGACAGATACCTACGAGCAGTACTTC
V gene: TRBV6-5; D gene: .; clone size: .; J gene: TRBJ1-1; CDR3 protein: CASTRGNTEAFF; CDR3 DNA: TGTGCCAGCACGCGGGGGAACACTGAAGCTTTCTTT
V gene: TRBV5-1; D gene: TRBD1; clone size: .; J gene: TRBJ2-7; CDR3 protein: CASSLGQGFSYEQYF; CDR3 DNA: TGCGCCAGCAGCTTGGGACAGGGCTTCTCCTACGAGCAGTACTTC
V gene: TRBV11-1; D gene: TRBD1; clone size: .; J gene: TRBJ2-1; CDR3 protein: CASSLAGTGGGNEQFF; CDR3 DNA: TGTGCCAGCAGCTTAGCTGGGACAGGGGGAGGCAATGAGCAGTTCTTC
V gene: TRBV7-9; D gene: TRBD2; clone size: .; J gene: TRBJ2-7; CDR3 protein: CASSTRGASYEQYF; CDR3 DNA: TGTGCCAGCAGCACGCGGGGGGCCTCCTACGAGCAGTACTTC
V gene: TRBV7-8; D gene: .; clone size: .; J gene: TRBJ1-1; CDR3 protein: CASSSRPSPGSLNTEAFF; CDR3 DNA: TGTGCCAGCAGCTCGCGACCGTCGCCGGGGTCCTTGAACACTGAAGCTTTCTTT
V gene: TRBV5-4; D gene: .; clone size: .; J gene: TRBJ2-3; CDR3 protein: CASRGGGLGTDTQYF; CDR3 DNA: TGTGCCAGCAGGGGTGGGGGACTGGGCACAGATACGCAGTATTTT
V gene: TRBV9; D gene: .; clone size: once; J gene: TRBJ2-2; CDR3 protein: CASSVATDTGELFF; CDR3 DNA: TGTGCCAGCAGCGTAGCAACGGACACCGGGGAGCTGTTTTTT
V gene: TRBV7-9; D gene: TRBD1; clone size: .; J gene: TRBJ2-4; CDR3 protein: CASSARQGPFEAKNIQYF; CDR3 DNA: TGTGCCAGCAGCGCCCGACAGGGTCCGTTCGAAGCCAAAAACATTCAGTACTTC
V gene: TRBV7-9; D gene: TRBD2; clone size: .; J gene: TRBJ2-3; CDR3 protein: CASSLASGVGPSSTDTQYF; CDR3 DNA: TGTGCCAGCAGCTTAGCGAGCGGGGTAGGTCCCTCCAGCACAGATACGCAGTATTTT